This record looks at one TCR beta chain sequence and its context. In the authors' methods: Cell counts per sample came from amplifying reference gene primers. Using immunoSEQ multiplex PCR, the repertoire was profiled, and TCRdb retains in-frame clones only, with some absent. Clone size and V and J calls were adopted from that table, with D and trimming inferred from the DNA. The profile shows approximately 100,000 clones, around 80% of them singletons. Germline CDR1 SQVTM, CDR2 ANQGSEA. This CDR3 is built from 14 residues. Trimming cost V 6 bases and J 3 bases; bases outside gene matches: 6. This sample is part of a study of blood T cell repertoires in COVID-19. For the study at large: Researchers got acute and convalescent COVID-19 samples from the United States, Italy and Spain. T cells, B-cell-depleted T cells, or PBMCs supplied cDNA or gDNA.

This TCR came from a woman of 80 years or more with active or convalescent COVID-19. This rearrangement joins TRBV29-1 to TRBJ2-3, with TRBD2 matching over 10 bases. The sample taken for sequencing was peripheral blood. The CDR3 DNA reads as TGCAGCGTGCTAGCGGGAGATAGGACAGATACGCAGTATTTT. It specifies CSVLAGDRTDTQYF.